This entry concerns a single T cell receptor (beta chain). Its target is not known. This sample was included in a study of shared clonotypes between healthy human individuals. Study results and limitations: With four donors compared, around 5% of naive CD4 clonotypes were shared. Non-shared clonotypes were found to have lower generation probabilities than the clonotypes that were shared by all four of the sorted-subset donors.

As originally analysed: In the immunoSEQ data, sequences were junction-only and lacked quality scores, so filtering differed. The assay was immunoSEQ multiplex PCR, and TCRdb's table has in-frame clones only and misses some. The V and J calls and the clone size are those of that table, but D and trimming were determined from the DNA. Of about 2.4 million clones listed, roughly 93% were seen once; the top ten hold more than 0.35%. CD4+ cells were split into CD45RA+ naive and CD45RA-negative memory subsets. Per the germline V gene, CDR1 is SGHDN and CDR2 is FVKESK. CDR3 size: 16 residues. Trimming removed 3 bases at V and 0 bases at J, with 15 bases between.

The source of this sequence is a man younger than 35 in good health. Some clones in this sample may be carry-over from other donors' samples. The sequencing sample was made of naive CD4+ T cells from PBMCs. Subset of the sample: CD45RA+ positively selected. The chain has TRBV14 and TRBJ2-7; maybe TRBD2 (5 bases). Here the CDR3 reads CASSHWTRESSYEQYF. Here the CDR3 DNA reads TGTGCCAGCAGCCATTGGACTCGCGAGAGCTCCTACGAGCAGTACTTC.